The TCR beta chain described here comes from a study of identical twins. TCRdb reprocessed the 5' RACE reads via MiXCR and lists one record per CDR3 protein. The table shows roughly 470,000 distinct CDR3 sequences, with approximately 15% occurring only once. Trimming stripped 7 bases from V and 3 bases from J, with 19 bases between. Germline CDR1 SGHTA, CDR2 FQGTGA. The CDR3 length is 15 residues. These data are also associated with another study on yellow fever vaccine responses in identical twins.

This TCR was recovered from a woman in her late teens or twenties in good health. The chain recombines TRBV7-3 with TRBJ2-7; maybe TRBD1 (5 bases). Source material: CD4+ T cells sorted from blood. The CDR3 protein is CASTPMGRTDYEQYF. For the CDR3, the DNA is TGTGCCAGCACTCCGATGGGGCGCACGGACTACGAGCAGTACTTC.